The 4 T cell receptor beta chains given below trace back to one sample, sequenced in a study of low-dose radiotherapy and immunotherapy resistance in tumors. TRAV- and TRBV-specific primers primed first-strand cDNA, covering alpha and beta chains. A constant-region primer paired with the V-primer adapter amplified TCRs over 20 PCR cycles. A single record per CDR3 protein comes from TCRdb applying MiXCR to the reads. This table holds around 58,000 distinct CDR3 sequences, about 25% found once. As for time point: after trial treatment. The sample's treatment: LDRT plus nivolumab, ipilimumab, low-dose cyclophosphamide and aspirin (RACIN trial). Material: PBMCs, obtained after low-dose radiotherapy plus immunotherapy. The origin of the receptors is a male donor with prostate cancer.

The chain links TRBV29-1 to TRBJ1-1; D not certain. The CDR3 is 12 amino acids. From germline, CDR1 is SQVTM and CDR2 ANQGSEA. Trimming shortened V by 1 base and J by 3 bases, and 6 bases separated the two germline ends. In nucleotides, the CDR3 is TGCAGCGTTGAAGTCAGCCACACTGAAGCTTTCTTT. This gives the protein CSVEVSHTEAFF.

This clonotype showed up many times. V and J are TRBV4-1 and TRBJ1-3; D remains ambiguous. The CDR3 sequence is 16 residues long. The germline CDR1 and CDR2 sequences are MGHRA and YSYEKL. V was cut by 4 bases and J by 0 bases, with 13 bases left in between. DNA of the CDR3: TGCGCCAGCAGCCGAGACTCCTCAAGCTCTGGAAACACCATATATTTT. Amino acids: CASSRDSSSSGNTIYF.

The chain recombines TRBV6-5 with TRBJ2-7; no clear D gene. Per germline, CDR1 MNHEY and CDR2 SVGAGI. The V end lost 6 bases, the J end lost 3 bases, and 12 bases lay between the germline ends. The CDR3 totals 13 residues. The CDR3 is CASSWVVGYEQYF. The CDR3 DNA follows: TGTGCCAGCAGCTGGGTCGTGGGCTACGAGCAGTACTTC.

In its sample, this clonotype ranks as medium-sized. The chain recombines TRBV12-3 or TRBV12-4 with TRBJ1-5, with TRBD1 as a possible D gene (5 bases). The CDR3 has 13 residues. V was shortened by 7 bases and J by 4 bases, with 11 bases between the two germline ends. This CDR3 is CASKGQNNQPQHF. The CDR3 nucleotides read TGTGCCAGCAAGGGGCAGAATAATCAGCCCCAGCATTTT.